A selection of T cell receptor beta chains follows, all from one sample in a study of blood T cell repertoires in COVID-19. Method: immunoSEQ multiplex PCR; TCRdb's copy keeps in-frame clones and lacks some. Among a few hundred thousand clones listed, under 90% were seen once. Sequencing used peripheral blood. These receptors originate from a woman over 75 with COVID-19, enrolled during active disease. Each CDR3 is given with its conserved first and last residue. Fields, in order: J gene, D gene, clone size, V gene, CDR3 DNA, CDR3 protein. The D gene is left open where the match is weak. A row's size may be missing; if present it is once, few, many or a size class.

>TRBJ2-7|TRBD1|NA|TRBV19
TGTGCCAGTAGTGAACAGGGGGCGAACGAGCAGTACTTC
CASSEQGANEQYF
>TRBJ2-3|TRBD2|NA|TRBV4-1
TGCGCCAGCAGCCAAGATTTGACTAGCGGGGGGTCTAGCACAGATACGCAGTATTTT
CASSQDLTSGGSSTDTQYF
>TRBJ1-4|TRBD1|NA|TRBV6-5
TGTGCCAGCAGGGGACAGTCCTATGAAAAACTGTTTTTT
CASRGQSYEKLFF
>TRBJ1-6|NA|NA|TRBV10-3
TGTGCCATCACCCGACAGGTAGATTCACCCCTCCACTTT
CAITRQVDSPLHF
>TRBJ1-2|NA|few|TRBV5-1
TGCGCCAGCAGCTTGGGGGACATTACTAACTATGGCTACACCTTC
CASSLGDITNYGYTF
>TRBJ1-5|NA|few|TRBV2
TGTGCCAGCAGGGAACAGGTCGGGGGCAATCAGCCCCAGCATTTT
CASREQVGGNQPQHF
>TRBJ1-6|NA|NA|TRBV28
TGTGCCAGCAGTTTACAGGTTCCCAGTTCACCCCTCCACTTT
CASSLQVPSSPLHF
>TRBJ2-4|TRBD1|NA|TRBV6-2/TRBV6-3
TGTGCCAGCAGTTACCGTGGACAGGGCTACAAAAACATTCAGTACTTC
CASSYRGQGYKNIQYF
>TRBJ1-2|TRBD1|NA|TRBV5-1
TGCGCCCGAAGCTTGGTGGGACAGGGGGCGCGAGAAGGTGGCTACACCTTC
CARSLVGQGAREGGYTF
>TRBJ2-7|TRBD1|NA|TRBV2
TGTGCCAGTGAATATACAGGGGGGCGCCCCTACGAGCAGTACTTC
CASEYTGGRPYEQYF
>TRBJ1-2|NA|NA|TRBV6-1
TGTGCCAGCAGTGAAACAGGGCGGGGGGCCGGCTACACCTTC
CASSETGRGAGYTF
>TRBJ2-3|NA|NA|TRBV19
TGTGCCAGTAGTAAATTCAGGGATAACACAGATACGCAGTATTTT
CASSKFRDNTDTQYF
>TRBJ2-5|TRBD2|NA|TRBV18
TGTGCCAGCTCACGTAGCGGGGTTGAGACCCAGTACTTC
CASSRSGVETQYF
>TRBJ1-1|TRBD1|NA|TRBV5-4
TGTGCCAGCAGGAAAAATTCCGGGACAGGGTTCACTGAAGCTTTCTTT
CASRKNSGTGFTEAFF
>TRBJ2-3|TRBD2|NA|TRBV2
TGTGCCAGCAGTGAACACCTTAGCGGGGGCGGTTTT
CASSEHLSGGGF
>TRBJ1-6|TRBD1|NA|TRBV5-1
TGCGCCAGCAGCTCGGGACAGGGGGCTTCACCCCTCCACTTT
CASSSGQGASPLHF
>TRBJ1-6|NA|NA|TRBV5-8
TGTGCCAGCTCTGACAGGAGAAATTCACCCCTCCACTTT
CASSDRRNSPLHF
>TRBJ1-1|TRBD1|NA|TRBV18
TGTGCCAGCTCACCACTTGGTCCAGGGGGAATCGGGAACACTGAAGCTTTCTTT
CASSPLGPGGIGNTEAFF
>TRBJ1-4|TRBD1|NA|TRBV9
TGTGCCAGCAGCGACAGGGGCCAAGCAACTAATGAAAAACTGTTTTTT
CASSDRGQATNEKLFF
>TRBJ2-1|NA|NA|TRBV6-4
TGTGCCAGCAGTGATTCGTCTAGCCGGGCCAATGAGCAGTTCTTC
CASSDSSSRANEQFF
>TRBJ2-1|NA|NA|TRBV4-1
TGCGCCAGCAGCCGCACGGGAGTGGGCTCCTACAATGAGCAGTTCTTC
CASSRTGVGSYNEQFF
>TRBJ1-6|NA|NA|TRBV28
TGTGCCAGCATCGGGGGTAATTCACCCCTCCACTTT
CASIGGNSPLHF
>TRBJ2-5|NA|NA|TRBV28
TGTGCCAGCAACTCCGGGGGACAAGAGACCCAGTACTTC
CASNSGGQETQYF
>TRBJ2-3|NA|NA|TRBV7-9
TGTGCCAGCGGGTCGTGGGGCAGGGGGGACACAGATACGCAGTATTTT
CASGSWGRGDTDTQYF
>TRBJ2-1|NA|NA|TRBV6-5
TGTGCCAGCAGGGAGTACAATGAGCAGTTCTTC
CASREYNEQFF
>TRBJ2-2|NA|NA|TRBV4-2
TGTGCCAGCAGCCAAGATCGGGTCCCCGGGGAGCCGTTTTTT
CASSQDRVPGEPFF
>TRBJ2-5|NA|NA|TRBV5-6
TGTGCCAGCAGCCGGGAGGACAGGGCACAAGAGACCCAGTACTTC
CASSREDRAQETQYF
>TRBJ1-5|NA|once|TRBV15
TGTGCCACCAGCAGAGATTGGGGGGACCCATCGGCTAATAGCAATCAGCCCCAGCATTTT
CATSRDWGDPSANSNQPQHF
>TRBJ1-4|NA|NA|TRBV28
TGTGCCAGCAGGCAGGGTGGGGAAAAACTGTTTTTT
CASRQGGEKLFF
>TRBJ2-3|NA|NA|TRBV28
TGTGCCAGCAGTTTATCAGGGGTAGATACGCAGTATTTT
CASSLSGVDTQYF
>TRBJ2-5|TRBD2|NA|TRBV24-1
TGTGCCACCAGTCTGGCGGGGGGGCTTGAGACCCAGTACTTC
CATSLAGGLETQYF
>TRBJ1-2|NA|NA|TRBV5-1
TGCGCCAGCAGCTTGGGAGGGGGAGAGAACTATGGCTACACCTTC
CASSLGGGENYGYTF
>TRBJ1-3|NA|NA|TRBV4-1
TGCGCCAGCAGCCAAATCGACAGAATCGTCTCTGGAAACACCATATATTTT
CASSQIDRIVSGNTIYF
>TRBJ1-6|NA|NA|TRBV28
TGTGCCAGCAGTTTATCAGGGGTCTCCTATAATTCACCCCTCCACTTT
CASSLSGVSYNSPLHF
>TRBJ1-3|NA|NA|TRBV10-3
TGTGCCACCACACAGGGCCAGTCTGGAAACACCATATATTTT
CATTQGQSGNTIYF
>TRBJ1-1|NA|NA|TRBV2
TGTGCCAGCAGTTCCAATCTGAACACTGAAGCTTTCTTT
CASSSNLNTEAFF
>TRBJ2-1|TRBD2|NA|TRBV5-1
TGCGCCAGCAGCTTGGCGGGACTAGCGAACAATGAGCAGTTCTTC
CASSLAGLANNEQFF
>TRBJ1-5|TRBD1|NA|TRBV6-5
TGTGCCAGCAGCCGGACAGGGGAGGGCAATCAGCCCCAGCATTTT
CASSRTGEGNQPQHF
>TRBJ1-6|NA|NA|TRBV6-2/TRBV6-3
TGTGCCAGCAGTTACCTGCCGGGACACCCATTGAGCTCCTATAATTCACCCCTCCACTTT
CASSYLPGHPLSSYNSPLHF
>TRBJ1-2|NA|NA|TRBV23-1
TGCGCCAGCAGCCACGAGGCGGAGTTCCTTAACTATGGCTACACCTTC
CASSHEAEFLNYGYTF
>TRBJ2-3|TRBD1|NA|TRBV5-1
TGCGCCAGCAGTTTTCCGGGACAGGGGGGCGATACGCAGTATTTT
CASSFPGQGGDTQYF
>TRBJ2-5|NA|NA|TRBV28
TGTGCCAGCAGTTTGGGGCAGCAGGGTGGGACCCAGTACTTC
CASSLGQQGGTQYF
>TRBJ1-5|NA|NA|TRBV6-6
TGTGCCAGCAGTTACTCGGCAGGGGACAATCAGCCCCAGCATTTT
CASSYSAGDNQPQHF